The next 29 T cell receptor beta chains were all read from a single sample in a study of T cells in Graves' hyperthyroidism and ophthalmopathy (dated by TCRdb to the late 2010s). Library prep was done by multiplex PCR. TCRdb names Illumina HiSeq 2000 as the instrument used. The TCR beta CDR3 regions were amplified from the RNA transcripts. The TCR CDR3 was subjected to a first round of RT-PCR using the HTBI primer set and the Qiagen OneStep RT-PCR kit. The public sequencing data were trimmed at Q25 with fastp and processed into clonotypes with MiXCR by TCRdb, which kept only in-frame beta chains. Rows with one shared CDR3 protein collapse into an entry with the most common genes and DNA. The sample table contains approximately 630,000 distinct CDR3 sequences; only one count was recorded for under 20% of them. Around 4% of the sample is in the top ten clones. The source material was blood. The origin of the receptors is a woman aged 30 to 39 with Graves' hyperthyroidism.

This clonotype was observed many times. The chain joins TRBV11-3 to TRBJ1-2, with 10 nucleotides matching TRBD1. V lost 3 bases, J lost 3 bases, and 4 bases stayed unmatched. The CDR3 covers 15 residues. Germline CDR1 reads SGHNT; CDR2 reads YENEEA. The CDR3 sequence: CASSLGTGDDYGYTF. The DNA of the CDR3 is TGTGCCAGCAGCTTGGGGACAGGGGACGACTATGGCTACACCTTC.

The CDR3 nucleotides are TGCAGTGCCCTAGCAGAATTGGGAACAGATACGCAGTATTTT. This codes for CSALAELGTDTQYF. V is TRBV20-1 and J is TRBJ2-3; D is perhaps TRBD2 (5 bases). The CDR3 contains 14 residues. Germline V gives CDR1 DFQATT, CDR2 SNEGSKA (reference sequence). V was shortened by 6 bases and J by 3 bases, with 16 bases between the two germline ends.

The V and J genes are TRBV6-2 or TRBV6-3 and TRBJ2-2; D call uncertain. Germline assignment: CDR1 MNHEY and CDR2 SVGEGT. The CDR3 consists of 12 residues. Trimming took 7 bases from V and 3 from J, leaving 6 bases between them. The DNA for the CDR3 is TGTGCCAGCATGCGCGACACCGGGGAGCTGTTTTTT. This codes for CASMRDTGELFF.

Ten or more counts support this clonotype. This sequence joins TRBV7-2 and TRBJ1-2; a weak D match, TRBD1 (6 bases). The ends were cut back, 6 bases at V and 7 bases at J, with 15 bases in the middle. The CDR3 loop spans 13 amino acids. Germline CDR1 is SGHTA and CDR2 is FQGNSA. CDR3 sequence (DNA): TGTGCCAGCAGTGCCGGGACAACTAGTGGCTACACCTTC. The encoded protein is CASSAGTTSGYTF.

The table lists this clonotype with many counts. The chain combines TRBV28 with TRBJ2-7; the D gene is possibly TRBD2 (5 bases). The germline gives CDR1 MDHEN, CDR2 SYDVKM. This CDR3 is 15 amino acids long. The ends were cut back, 4 bases at V and 4 bases at J, with 17 bases in the middle. Here the CDR3 DNA reads TGTGCCAGCAGTTCACGAGGTGGTCGGGAATACGAGCAGTACTTC. This translates into CASSSRGGREYEQYF. The full variable domain, completed using reference TRBV28 and TRBJ2-7, is DVKVTQSSRYLVKRTGEKVFLECVQDMDHENMFWYRQDPGLGLRLIYFSYDVKMKEKGDIPEGYSVSREKKERFSLILESASTNQTSMYLCASSSRGGREYEQYFGPGTRLTVT.

This clonotype was seen a few times. The V call is TRBV30, the J call TRBJ1-1; a weak D match, TRBD1 (5 bases). V was shortened by 0 bases and J by 10 bases, with 9 bases between the two germline ends. Per germline, CDR1 GTSNPN and CDR2 SVGIG (reference sequence). The CDR3 has 11 amino acids. The CDR3 DNA sequence: TGTGCCTGGAGTGTAAGCAGGGCAGCTTTCTTT. It encodes CAWSVSRAAFF.

Ten or more counts support this clonotype. CDR3 DNA sequence: TGTGCCAGCACCCGGGGCCGGTATCAGCCCCAGCATTTT. Protein sequence: CASTRGRYQPQHF. The chain couples TRBV2 to TRBJ1-5; the D gene is possibly TRBD1 (5 bases). The length of the CDR3 is 13 residues. V was cut by 7 bases and J by 5 bases, with 12 bases left in between. CDR1 is SNHLY and CDR2 is FYNNEI in the germline V gene. The variable domain in full, with the rest retrieved from reference TRBV2 and TRBJ1-5, is EPEVTQTPSHQVTQMGQEVILRCVPISNHLYFYWYRQILGQKVEFLVSFYNNEISEKSEIFDDQFSVERPDGSNFTLKIRSTKLEDSAMYFCASTRGRYQPQHFGDGTRLSIL.

The rearrangement uses TRBV5-8 and TRBJ1-5, with 8 nucleotides matching TRBD1. The trim removed 1 base at V and 0 bases at J, leaving 9 bases unmatched. The CDR3 is 18 residues long. Germline loops: CDR1 SGHTS, CDR2 YDEGEE. The CDR3 nucleotides are TGTGCCAGCAGCTTGTTGGTCAGGGGGCGGTTTAGCAATCAGCCCCAGCATTTT. This encodes CASSLLVRGRFSNQPQHF. Complete variable domain (other parts from reference TRBV5-8 and TRBJ1-5): EAGVTQSPTHLIKTRGQQATLRCSPISGHTSVYWYQQALGLGLQFLLWYDEGEERNRGNFPPRFSGRQFPNYSSELNVNALELEDSALYLCASSLLVRGRFSNQPQHFGDGTRLSIL.

This clonotype was observed at least ten times. This chain joins TRBV2 and TRBJ2-4; unclear D gene. The CDR3 sequence is 14 residues long. Between the trimmed V and J ends, which lost 3 bases and 3 bases, there was a span of 9 bases. From germline, CDR1 is SNHLY and CDR2 FYNNEI. The CDR3 coding sequence is TGTGCCAGCAGTGACAGGTCCGGCAAAAACATTCAGTACTTC. As protein: CASSDRSGKNIQYF.

The chain recombines TRBV3-1 with TRBJ1-3; weak D call: TRBD1 (5 bases). In germline, CDR1 is LGHDT, CDR2 YNNKEL (reference sequence). The V end was cut by 1 base, the J end by 0 bases, with 10 bases between. This CDR3 region has 16 residues. CDR3: CASSQGRGPSGNTIYF. DNA of the CDR3: TGTGCCAGCAGCCAAGGAAGGGGCCCCTCTGGAAACACCATATATTTT.

This clonotype was observed many times. The genes are TRBV30 and TRBJ1-1, with D possibly TRBD1 on 5 matching bases. The CDR3 runs to 13 residues. The V gene lost 5 bases and the J gene lost 1 base, with 11 bases spanning the gap. Germline assignment: CDR1 GTSNPN and CDR2 SVGIG (reference sequence). The CDR3 coding sequence is TGTGCCTGGGCGGGACGGGAGAACACTGAAGCTTTCTTT. This codes for CAWAGRENTEAFF.

This clonotype was recorded at least ten times. The rearrangement uses TRBV6-2 or TRBV6-3 and TRBJ1-1; TRBD1 is a possible D gene (5 bases). CDR3 size: 14 residues. Germline V gene sequence: CDR1 MNHEY, CDR2 SVGEGT. The germline V and J ends were trimmed by 2 bases and 4 bases, with 11 bases remaining between them. In DNA form, the CDR3 reads TGTGCCAGCAGTTACAGGGGTGGGGGCACTGAAGCTTTCTTT. Translated, it gives CASSYRGGGTEAFF.

This chain links TRBV19 with TRBJ1-5; 7 nucleotides align to TRBD1. The CDR3 contains 17 residues. V was pared by 6 bases and J by 2 bases, with 13 bases of the junction left unmatched. Per the germline V gene, CDR1 is LNHDA and CDR2 is SQIVND (reference sequence). CDR3 loop: CASRAPQGTSGNQPQHF. The CDR3 DNA is TGTGCCAGTAGGGCCCCACAGGGGACGTCGGGCAATCAGCCCCAGCATTTT. The whole variable domain, filled in from reference TRBV19 and TRBJ1-5, reads DGGITQSPKYLFRKEGQNVTLSCEQNLNHDAMYWYRQDPGQGLRLIYYSQIVNDFQKGDIAEGYSVSREKKESFPLTVTSAQKNPTAFYLCASRAPQGTSGNQPQHFGDGTRLSIL.

This clonotype appeared many times. The chain links TRBV20-1 to TRBJ2-7; 8 bases match TRBD1. CDR3 size: 13 residues. The ends lost 7 bases at V and 3 bases at J; junction bases unmatched: 8. Germline CDR1 DFQATT, CDR2 SNEGSKA (reference sequence). CDR3 amino acids: CSVRRGRDYEQYF. The CDR3 DNA reads as TGCAGTGTTCGCAGGGGGCGCGACTACGAGCAGTACTTC.

In its sample, this clonotype was seen once. V usage is TRBV12-3 or TRBV12-4 and J usage is TRBJ1-2; 8 positions match TRBD1. This CDR3 is 15 amino acids long. V was pared by 8 bases and J by 2 bases, with 10 bases of the junction left unmatched. In DNA form, the CDR3 reads TGTGCCAGCTCACCACCTACAGGGGGAAACTATGGCTACACCTTC. Translation: CASSPPTGGNYGYTF.

This sequence joins TRBV3-1 and TRBJ2-5, with 8 bases fitting TRBD1. CDR3 size: 15 residues. The V gene end was trimmed by 5 bases and the J gene end by 5 bases; junction bases not matched to a gene: 10. Germline V lookup: CDR1 LGHDT, CDR2 YNNKEL (reference sequence). CDR3 in DNA: TGTGCCAGCAGCATTCAGGGGGCCTGGGGGGAGACCCAGTACTTC. Translation gives CASSIQGAWGETQYF.

This clonotype was counted at least ten times. CDR3 nucleotide sequence: TGTGCCAGCAGCTTAGTTCCAGGGGAAACGTACGAGCAGTACTTC. It is translated as CASSLVPGETYEQYF. The chain joins TRBV11-3 to TRBJ2-7, with D perhaps matching TRBD1 (6 bases). Trimming shortened V by 1 base and J by 4 bases, and 14 bases separated the two germline ends. The germline CDR1 and CDR2 sequences are SGHNT and YENEEA. The length of the CDR3 is 15 residues.

Regarding this clonotype: A much larger clone lies a single base off, so this may be a read error. This chain connects TRBV28 to TRBJ2-5; D ambiguous. Germline V gene data show CDR1 as MDHEN and CDR2 as SYDVKM. V lost 5 bases, J lost 1 base, and 11 bases lay in between. CDR3 size: 14 residues. Here the CDR3 reads CASSPATFQETQYF. DNA of the CDR3: TGTGCCAGCAGTCCAGCAACGTTCCAAGAGACCCAGTACTTC. Using reference TRBV28 and TRBJ2-5 for the parts outside the CDR3, the full variable domain is DVKVTQSSRYLVKRTGEKVFLECVQDMDHENMFWYRQDPGLGLRLIYFSYDVKMKEKGDIPEGYSVSREKKERFSLILESASTNQTSMYLCASSPATFQETQYFGPGTRLLVL.

This clonotype has just a few counts. The chain combines TRBV20-1 with TRBJ2-7; 9 positions match TRBD2. CDR3 length equals 14 residues. J gave up 1 base and V 5 bases, and 6 bases lay outside the gene matches. CDR1 DFQATT and CDR2 SNEGSKA come from the germline V gene (reference sequence). In nucleotides, the CDR3 is TGCAGTGCTCCAAGACTAGCGGATTCCTACGAGCAGTACTTC. This codes for CSAPRLADSYEQYF.

This clonotype was seen many times. The chain links TRBV20-1 to TRBJ2-1; 9 bases are shared with TRBD2. Germline V gene sequence: CDR1 DFQATT, CDR2 SNEGSKA (reference sequence). The CDR3 has 14 residues. V shed 1 base and J 6 bases; nucleotides not matched to a gene: 4. CDR3 loop: CSARAVAGVNEQFF. Here the CDR3 DNA reads TGCAGTGCTAGAGCGGTAGCGGGAGTCAATGAGCAGTTCTTC.

This clonotype showed up just a few times. The rearrangement uses TRBV6-4 and TRBJ1-4; 8 nucleotides align to TRBD1. Germline values: CDR1 MRHNA, CDR2 SNTAGT. Trimming cost V 0 bases and J 5 bases; bases outside gene matches: 2. This CDR3 region has 15 residues. CDR3 coding DNA: TGTGCCAGCAGTGACTCGTCAGGGGGCAATGAAAAACTGTTTTTT. Amino acids: CASSDSSGGNEKLFF.

Only a few counts were recorded for this clonotype. The V and J genes are TRBV13 and TRBJ2-3; perhaps TRBD2 as D (7 bases). The CDR3 has 14 residues. With 6 bases removed from V and 2 bases from J, the gap between germline ends came to 12 bases. CDR1 and CDR2 from the germline V gene are PRHDT and FYEKMQ (reference sequence). The CDR3 DNA reads TGTGCCAGCAGAGGGGGGACTATCACAGATACGCAGTATTTT. Residues: CASRGGTITDTQYF. The variable domain in full, with the rest retrieved from reference TRBV13 and TRBJ2-3, is AAGVIQSPRHLIKEKRETATLKCYPIPRHDTVYWYQQGPGQDPQFLISFYEKMQSDKGSIPDRFSAQQFSDYHSELNMSSLELGDSALYFCASRGGTITDTQYFGPGTRLTVL.

This clonotype showed up just a few times. The chain links TRBV11-2 to TRBJ2-2, with D perhaps matching TRBD1 or TRBD2 (6 bases each). The length of the CDR3 is 14 residues. The germline V gene has CDR1 SGHAT and CDR2 FQNNGV. The ends were cut back, 3 bases at V and 7 bases at J, with 12 bases in the middle. The chain's CDR3 is CASSFGGPGGELFF. In DNA form, the CDR3 reads TGTGCCAGCAGCTTTGGGGGGCCGGGCGGGGAGCTGTTTTTT. Full variable domain (outside the CDR3, taken from reference TRBV11-2 and TRBJ2-2): EAGVAQSPRYKIIEKRQSVAFWCNPISGHATLYWYQQILGQGPKLLIQFQNNGVVDDSQLPKDRFSAERLKGVDSTLKIQPAKLEDSAVYLCASSFGGPGGELFFGEGSRLTVL.

This clonotype was recorded many times. The CDR3 DNA is TGTGCCAGCAGTTATAGGGGGGGCCTTAAGGAAGCTTTCTTT. This translates into CASSYRGGLKEAFF. The gene calls are TRBV6-1 and TRBJ1-1, with D perhaps TRBD1 (6 bases). Trimming took off 5 bases at V and 8 bases at J, with 18 bases between the two ends. Germline-derived CDR1 and CDR2 are MNHNS and SASEGT. This CDR3 has 14 amino acids.

This clonotype was detected a few times. The chain carries TRBV2 and TRBJ1-1; TRBD1 matches 8 bases. Unmatched junction bases numbered 9, after V lost 8 bases and J lost 4 bases. Germline V gives CDR1 SNHLY, CDR2 FYNNEI. This CDR3 contains 14 residues. The CDR3 is CASYQYRGGTEAFF. The CDR3 DNA reads as TGTGCCAGCTACCAATACAGGGGGGGCACTGAAGCTTTCTTT.

This clonotype has ten or more counts. V and J are TRBV11-3 and TRBJ2-2; D may match TRBD1 or TRBD2 (5 bases each). Germline CDR1 is SGHNT and CDR2 is YENEEA. Trimming cost V 7 bases and J 3 bases, with 15 bases left between them. The length of the CDR3 is 15 residues. The CDR3 DNA sequence: TGTGCCAGCACCCCCGACGGGGCATACACCGGGGAGCTGTTTTTT. This encodes CASTPDGAYTGELFF.

This clonotype appeared a few times. One end of the junction does not line up with germline, which may come from a read error. This rearrangement joins TRBV28 to TRBJ2-7; D ambiguous. Germline lookup yields CDR1 MDHEN and CDR2 SYDVKM. The CDR3 is 14 amino acids. CDR3 coding DNA: TGTGCCAGCAGTTTACACGGAAACTCCAACGAGCAGTACTTC. Translating it yields CASSLHGNSNEQYF.

This chain links TRBV9 with TRBJ2-2, with 8 bases identical to TRBD2. The V gene end was trimmed by 1 base and the J gene end by 3 bases; junction bases not matched to a gene: 5. The CDR3 runs to 16 residues. Germline V CDR1 and CDR2: SGDLS, YYNGEE. CDR3 in amino acids: CASSVSAGVYTGELFF. In DNA, the CDR3 is TGTGCCAGCAGCGTATCAGCGGGAGTATACACCGGGGAGCTGTTTTTT.

This chain uses TRBV6-1 with TRBJ2-7; 8 bases map to TRBD2. Germline V lookup: CDR1 MNHNS, CDR2 SASEGT. The CDR3 has 15 residues. V gave up 1 base and J gave up 3 bases; unmatched junction bases: 5. The CDR3: CASSEDTSGLYEQYF. The CDR3 DNA reads as TGTGCCAGCAGTGAAGATACTAGCGGACTCTACGAGCAGTACTTC.